Listed here are 18 T cell receptor beta chains from one sample, sequenced in a study of T cells in localized non-small cell lung cancer. Repertoires were generated with immunoSEQ multiplex PCR, while TCRdb's copy carries only in-frame clones and drops some. The repertoire holds around 91,000 clones, with about nine tenths as singletons. Sequencing was performed on peripheral blood, taken before any cancer treatment. Receptor source: a man aged 40 to 69 with stage I squamous cell lung carcinoma.

V is TRBV19 and J is TRBJ2-1; D gene uncertain. V was trimmed by 5 bases and J by 3 bases, leaving 2 bases between them. Germline values: CDR1 LNHDA, CDR2 SQIVND (reference sequence). The CDR3 consists of 11 residues. The CDR3 protein is CASSFYNEQFF. CDR3 nucleotide sequence: TGTGCCAGTAGTTTCTACAATGAGCAGTTCTTC.

V is TRBV7-2 and J is TRBJ2-7, with D unclear. CDR3 length: 13 residues. CDR1 is SGHTA and CDR2 is FQGNSA in the germline V gene. Trimming took off 1 base at V and 3 bases at J, with 7 bases between the two ends. As DNA, the CDR3 is TGTGCCAGCAGCTTAGATAGTTACTACGAGCAGTACTTC. This codes for CASSLDSYYEQYF.

To note about this clone: At one boundary the junction diverges from the germline segment, which might be a read error. The DNA for the CDR3 is TGTGCCAGCACCTTACAGACGACAGTCTCAGGAGCTTTCTTT. Translation: CASTLQTTVSGAFF. V usage is TRBV7-2 and J usage is TRBJ1-1; D perhaps matches TRBD1 (5 bases). This CDR3 region has 14 residues. Germline V gene lookup returns CDR1 SGHTA and CDR2 FQGNSA.

The chain has TRBV5-5 and TRBJ1-3; D might be TRBD1 (6 bases). This CDR3 contains 15 residues. CDR1 is SGHKS, CDR2 YYEKEE, per germline (reference sequence). V was trimmed by 4 bases and J by 4 bases, leaving 15 bases between them. CDR3 DNA sequence: TGTGCCAGCAGCATCTCAGACAGGACCGGAAACACCATATATTTT. The encoded protein is CASSISDRTGNTIYF.

The rearrangement links TRBV7-8 to TRBJ1-5; D is undetermined. CDR1 is SGHVS and CDR2 is FQNEAQ in the germline V gene. This CDR3 region has 15 residues. The ends were cut back, 4 bases at V and 5 bases at J, with 15 bases in the middle. CDR3 bases: TGTGCCAGCAGCTCTCAGGCCGGAGGAGATCAGCCCCAGCATTTT. Translation: CASSSQAGGDQPQHF.

J is TRBJ1-2 and V is TRBV6-1; 10 bases align to TRBD1. Germline CDR1 is MNHNS and CDR2 is SASEGT. The CDR3 contains 13 residues. Trimming cost V 7 bases and J 4 bases; bases outside gene matches: 3. CDR3 coding DNA: TGTGCCAGCAACGACAGGGGGCCCTATGGCTACACCTTC. Translation gives CASNDRGPYGYTF.

The V call is TRBV5-1, the J call TRBJ1-2, with a possible D match to TRBD1 (5 bases). Trimming took 0 bases from V and 3 from J, leaving 12 bases between them. Looked up from germline, CDR1 is SGHRS and CDR2 is YFSETQ. This CDR3 contains 15 residues. The CDR3 DNA reads as TGCGCCAGCAGCTTGGTTACAGGAGCCCACTATGGCTACACCTTC. Its protein product is CASSLVTGAHYGYTF.

The chain joins TRBV4-3 to TRBJ2-5; TRBD2 aligns across 8 bases. This CDR3 spans 14 amino acids. The V gene end was trimmed by 2 bases and the J gene end by 3 bases; junction bases not matched to a gene: 2. Germline V gene sequence: CDR1 LGHNA, CDR2 YSLEER. CDR3 protein: CASSQSGGKETQYF. CDR3 sequence (DNA): TGCGCCAGCAGCCAAAGCGGGGGAAAAGAGACCCAGTACTTC.

In regard to this clone: An end of the junction does not agree with germline; a read error may underlie this. The chain links TRBV7-6 to TRBJ2-3; possible D gene TRBD2, 6 bases. Germline V gives CDR1 SGHVS, CDR2 FNYEAQ. The CDR3 has 11 amino acids. The chain's CDR3 is CASSLEGGLFF. CDR3 DNA sequence: TGTGCCAGCAGCTTAGAGGGAGGTCTGTTCTTT.

The rearrangement links TRBV6-6 to TRBJ2-1, with a weak D call TRBD1 (5 bases). V was cut by 6 bases and J by 9 bases, with 9 bases left in between. The CDR3 is made up of 11 amino acids. CDR1 and CDR2 (germline): MNHNY, SVGAGI (reference sequence). CDR3 sequence: CASRAQGEQFF. DNA for the CDR3: TGTGCCAGCAGAGCTCAGGGTGAGCAGTTCTTC.

This clone was seen once. The gene calls are TRBV7-9 and TRBJ1-1; a possible D gene is TRBD1 (6 bases). The CDR3 has 15 residues. V dropped 4 bases and J dropped 4 bases, with 16 bases sitting between them. Germline V gene sequence: CDR1 SEHNR, CDR2 FQNEAQ (reference sequence). CDR3 residues: CASSSLNQGTTEAFF. For the CDR3, the DNA is TGTGCCAGCAGCTCCCTAAACCAGGGGACCACTGAAGCTTTCTTT.

In DNA form, the CDR3 reads TGTGCCAGCAGCTCCTGGCAGGGTGGCGAGCAGTACTTC. Its translation is CASSSWQGGEQYF. The chain is built from TRBV6-1 and TRBJ2-7; D possibly corresponds to TRBD1 (5 bases). Germline CDR1 is MNHNS and CDR2 is SASEGT. Trimming left V 6 bases short and J 6 bases short, with 15 bases between. The CDR3 is 13 amino acids.

The chain combines TRBV6-5 with TRBJ2-7; D unresolved. V dropped 6 bases and J dropped 1 base, with 13 bases sitting between them. In germline, CDR1 is MNHEY, CDR2 SVGAGI. This CDR3 is 14 amino acids long. CDR3 amino acids: CASSRREGSYEQYF. In DNA form, the CDR3 reads TGTGCCAGCAGCCGTCGTGAAGGGTCCTACGAGCAGTACTTC.

The gene calls are TRBV6-4 and TRBJ2-5; unclear D gene. Germline CDR1 MRHNA, CDR2 SNTAGT. Trimming took 8 bases from V and 4 from J, leaving 2 bases between them. CDR3 length: 9 residues. CDR3 bases: TGTGCCAGCCTAGAGACCCAGTACTTC. Encoded protein: CASLETQYF.

This chain joins TRBV6-5 and TRBJ1-2, with 8 bases that match TRBD1. Germline V gene sequence: CDR1 MNHEY, CDR2 SVGAGI. Germline trimming cut 5 bases from V and 6 bases from J; bases unmatched to any gene: 5. The CDR3 runs 13 residues. CDR3 nucleotides: TGTGCCAGCAGTCCCACAGGGGGGAATGGCTACACCTTC. It is translated as CASSPTGGNGYTF.

The chain is built from TRBV18 and TRBJ1-2; 8 nucleotides match TRBD1. Germline CDR1 and CDR2: KGHSH and LQKENI. V was clipped by 1 base and J by 2 bases; unmatched bases: 6. The CDR3 extends over 16 amino acids. The CDR3 region is CASSPLLQGANYGYTF. The CDR3 DNA sequence: TGTGCCAGCTCACCACTTCTCCAGGGGGCCAACTATGGCTACACCTTC.

V and J are TRBV18 and TRBJ2-1, with 10 nucleotides matching TRBD1. With 2 bases clipped from V and 6 bases from J, the junction kept 4 bases outside the gene matches. The germline CDR1 and CDR2 sequences are KGHSH and LQKENI. The length of the CDR3 is 15 residues. The CDR3 is CASSPMGTGANEQFF. The CDR3 DNA follows: TGTGCCAGCTCACCAATGGGGACAGGGGCCAATGAGCAGTTCTTC.

The CDR3 protein is CASSQESGNEQFF. In nucleotides, the CDR3 is TGCGCCAGCAGCCAAGAAAGTGGGAATGAGCAGTTCTTC. The chain carries TRBV4-3 and TRBJ2-1; D gene unclear. This CDR3 region has 13 residues. Germline loops: CDR1 LGHNA, CDR2 YSLEER. V lost 0 bases and J lost 7, with 7 bases in between.